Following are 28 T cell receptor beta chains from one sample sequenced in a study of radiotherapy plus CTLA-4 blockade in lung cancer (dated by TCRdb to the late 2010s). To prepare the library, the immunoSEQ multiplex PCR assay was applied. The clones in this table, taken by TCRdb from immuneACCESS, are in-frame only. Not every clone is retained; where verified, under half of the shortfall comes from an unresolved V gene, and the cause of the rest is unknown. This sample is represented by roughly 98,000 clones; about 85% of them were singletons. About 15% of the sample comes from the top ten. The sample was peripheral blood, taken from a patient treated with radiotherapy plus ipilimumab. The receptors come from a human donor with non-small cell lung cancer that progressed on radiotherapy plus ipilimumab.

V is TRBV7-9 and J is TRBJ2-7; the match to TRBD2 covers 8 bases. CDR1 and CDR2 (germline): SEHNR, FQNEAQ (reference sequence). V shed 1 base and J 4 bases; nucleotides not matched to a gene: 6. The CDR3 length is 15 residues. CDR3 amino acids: CASSLEGTRPYEQYF. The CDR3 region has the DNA TGTGCCAGCAGCTTAGAAGGGACTAGACCTTACGAGCAGTACTTC.

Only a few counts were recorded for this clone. CDR3 sequence: CASRPRDRGETQYF. CDR3 coding DNA: TGTGCCAGCAGACCGCGGGACAGGGGTGAGACCCAGTACTTC. This rearrangement joins TRBV6-5 to TRBJ2-5; 10 nucleotides align to TRBD1. The CDR3 length is 14 residues. Trimming at V came to 6 bases and at J to 5 bases, leaving 6 bases not matched to a gene. Germline loops: CDR1 MNHEY, CDR2 SVGAGI.

As DNA, the CDR3 is TGCAGCGTTCCCCGATCTTCGGGCTACACCTTC. It encodes CSVPRSSGYTF. The chain couples TRBV29-1 to TRBJ1-2; D not resolved. Germline CDR1 reads SQVTM; CDR2 reads ANQGSEA. The CDR3 extends over 11 amino acids. With 5 bases removed from V and 8 bases from J, the gap between germline ends came to 12 bases.

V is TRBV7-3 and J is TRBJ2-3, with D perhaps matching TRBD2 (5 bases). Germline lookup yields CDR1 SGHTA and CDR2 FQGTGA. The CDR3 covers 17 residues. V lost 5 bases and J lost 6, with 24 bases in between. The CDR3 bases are TGTGCCAGCAGCCTCAATAGTGGCCCCGGACTTGTGGATACGCAGTATTTT. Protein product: CASSLNSGPGLVDTQYF.

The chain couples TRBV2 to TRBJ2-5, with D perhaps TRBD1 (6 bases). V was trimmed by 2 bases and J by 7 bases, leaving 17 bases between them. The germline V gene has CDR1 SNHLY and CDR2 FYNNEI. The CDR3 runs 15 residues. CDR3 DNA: TGTGCCAGCAGTGAACTACAGGGCACAAGTGGGACCCAGTACTTC. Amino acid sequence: CASSELQGTSGTQYF. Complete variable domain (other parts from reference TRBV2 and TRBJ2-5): EPEVTQTPSHQVTQMGQEVILRCVPISNHLYFYWYRQILGQKVEFLVSFYNNEISEKSEIFDDQFSVERPDGSNFTLKIRSTKLEDSAMYFCASSELQGTSGTQYFGPGTRLLVL.

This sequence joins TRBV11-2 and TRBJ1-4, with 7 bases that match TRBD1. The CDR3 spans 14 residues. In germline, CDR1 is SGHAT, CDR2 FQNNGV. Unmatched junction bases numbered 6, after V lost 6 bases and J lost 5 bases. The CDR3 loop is CASRRGQDNEKLFF. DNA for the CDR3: TGTGCCAGCAGAAGAGGACAGGACAATGAAAAACTGTTTTTT. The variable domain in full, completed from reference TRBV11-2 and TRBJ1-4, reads EAGVAQSPRYKIIEKRQSVAFWCNPISGHATLYWYQQILGQGPKLLIQFQNNGVVDDSQLPKDRFSAERLKGVDSTLKIQPAKLEDSAVYLCASRRGQDNEKLFFGSGTQLSVL.

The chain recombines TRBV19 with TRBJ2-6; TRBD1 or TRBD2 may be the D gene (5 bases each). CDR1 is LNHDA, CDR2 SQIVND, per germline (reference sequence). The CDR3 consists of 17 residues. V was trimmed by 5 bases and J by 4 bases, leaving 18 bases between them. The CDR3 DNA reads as TGTGCCAGTAGTGCCGGGACGGCCTCGATGGGGGCCAACGTCCTGACTTTC. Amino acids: CASSAGTASMGANVLTF. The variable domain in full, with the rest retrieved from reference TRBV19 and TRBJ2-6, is DGGITQSPKYLFRKEGQNVTLSCEQNLNHDAMYWYRQDPGQGLRLIYYSQIVNDFQKGDIAEGYSVSREKKESFPLTVTSAQKNPTAFYLCASSAGTASMGANVLTFGAGSRLTVL.

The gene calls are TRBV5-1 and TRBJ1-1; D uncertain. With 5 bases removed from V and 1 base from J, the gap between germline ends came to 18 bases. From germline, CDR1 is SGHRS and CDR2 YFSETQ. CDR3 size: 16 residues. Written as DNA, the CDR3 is TGCGCCAGCAGTGTTGGCAGCCTCGGAGGGAACACTGAAGCTTTCTTT. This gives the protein CASSVGSLGGNTEAFF.

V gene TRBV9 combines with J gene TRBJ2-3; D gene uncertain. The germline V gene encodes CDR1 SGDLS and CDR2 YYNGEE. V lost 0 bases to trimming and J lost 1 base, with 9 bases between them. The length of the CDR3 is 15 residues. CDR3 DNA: TGTGCCAGCAGCGTAGAGGGCGCTGGCACAGATACGCAGTATTTT. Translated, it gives CASSVEGAGTDTQYF.

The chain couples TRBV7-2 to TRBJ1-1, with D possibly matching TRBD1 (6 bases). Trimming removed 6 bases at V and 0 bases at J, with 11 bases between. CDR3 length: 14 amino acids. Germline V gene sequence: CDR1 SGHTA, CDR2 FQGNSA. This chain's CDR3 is CASRSQGLNTEAFF. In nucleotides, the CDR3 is TGTGCCAGCAGGAGCCAGGGGTTGAACACTGAAGCTTTCTTT.

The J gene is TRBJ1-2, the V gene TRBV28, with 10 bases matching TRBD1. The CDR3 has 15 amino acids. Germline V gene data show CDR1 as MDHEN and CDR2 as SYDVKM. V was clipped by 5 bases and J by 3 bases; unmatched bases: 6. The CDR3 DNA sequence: TGTGCCAGCAGTCTATTGGGGACAGGGGACTATGGCTACACCTTC. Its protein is CASSLLGTGDYGYTF.

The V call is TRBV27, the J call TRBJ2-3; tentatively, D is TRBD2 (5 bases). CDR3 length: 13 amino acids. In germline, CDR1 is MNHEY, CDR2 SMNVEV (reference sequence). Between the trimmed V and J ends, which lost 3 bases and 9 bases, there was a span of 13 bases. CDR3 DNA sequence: TGTGCCAGCAGTTTCGAGGGCCAGAGCACGCAGTATTTT. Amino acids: CASSFEGQSTQYF.

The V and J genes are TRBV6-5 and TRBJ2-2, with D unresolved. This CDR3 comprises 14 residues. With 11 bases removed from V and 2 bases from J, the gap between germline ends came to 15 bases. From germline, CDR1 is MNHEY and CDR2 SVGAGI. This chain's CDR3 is CAAGYSPNTGELFF. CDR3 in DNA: TGTGCCGCCGGATACAGCCCCAACACCGGGGAGCTGTTTTTT.

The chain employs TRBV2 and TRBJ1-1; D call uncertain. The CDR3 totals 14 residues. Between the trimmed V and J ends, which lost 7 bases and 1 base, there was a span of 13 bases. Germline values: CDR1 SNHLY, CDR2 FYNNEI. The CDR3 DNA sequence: TGTGCCAGCAATGGATGGCAGCGGAACACTGAAGCTTTCTTT. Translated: CASNGWQRNTEAFF.

In nucleotides, the CDR3 is TGCGCCAGCAGGAGGCGAGCGGGGGGGCCGGGTAGCGTTAGCACAGATACGCAGTATTTT. This sequence encodes CASRRRAGGPGSVSTDTQYF. The chain has TRBV5-1 and TRBJ2-3; TRBD2 agrees at 10 bases. This CDR3 contains 20 residues. CDR1 and CDR2 (germline): SGHRS, YFSETQ. The V segment lost 5 bases and the J segment 0 bases; nucleotides outside the gene matches: 18.

DNA of the CDR3: TGTGCCAGCGAAGCCGGACAGAACGACGAGCAGTACTTC. It translates to CASEAGQNDEQYF. The chain links TRBV6-4 to TRBJ2-7; D might be TRBD1 (6 bases). The CDR3 extends over 13 amino acids. Germline CDR1 MRHNA, CDR2 SNTAGT. The V gene lost 8 bases and the J gene lost 5 bases, with 16 bases spanning the gap.

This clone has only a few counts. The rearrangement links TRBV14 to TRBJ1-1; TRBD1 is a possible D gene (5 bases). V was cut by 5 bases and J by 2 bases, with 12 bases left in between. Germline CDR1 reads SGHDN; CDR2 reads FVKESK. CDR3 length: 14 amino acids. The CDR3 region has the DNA TGTGCCAGCAGCTGGACACTAAGCAACACTGAAGCTTTCTTT. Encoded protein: CASSWTLSNTEAFF.

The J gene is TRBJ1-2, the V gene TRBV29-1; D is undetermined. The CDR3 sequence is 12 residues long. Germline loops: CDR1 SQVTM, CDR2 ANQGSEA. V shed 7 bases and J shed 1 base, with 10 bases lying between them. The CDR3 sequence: CSGSGFNYGYTF. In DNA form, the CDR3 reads TGCAGCGGATCAGGATTTAACTATGGCTACACCTTC.

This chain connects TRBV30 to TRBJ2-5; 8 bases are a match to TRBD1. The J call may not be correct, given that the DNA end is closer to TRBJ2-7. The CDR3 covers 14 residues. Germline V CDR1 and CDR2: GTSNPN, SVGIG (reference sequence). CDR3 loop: CAWGGGQGFYEQYF. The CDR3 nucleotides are TGTGCCTGGGGGGGTGGACAGGGCTTTTACGAGCAGTACTTC.

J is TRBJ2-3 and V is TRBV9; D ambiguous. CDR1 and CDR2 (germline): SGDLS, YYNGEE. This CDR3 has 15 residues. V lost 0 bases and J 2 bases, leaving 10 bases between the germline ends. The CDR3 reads CASSVAFSPTDTQYF. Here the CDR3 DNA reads TGTGCCAGCAGCGTAGCTTTCAGTCCCACAGATACGCAGTATTTT.

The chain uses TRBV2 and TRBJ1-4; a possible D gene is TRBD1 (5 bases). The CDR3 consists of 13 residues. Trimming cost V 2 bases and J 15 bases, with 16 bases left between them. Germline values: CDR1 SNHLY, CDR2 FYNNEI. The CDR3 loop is CASSEQGPAWVFF. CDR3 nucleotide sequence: TGTGCCAGCAGTGAACAGGGCCCAGCTTGGGTGTTTTTT.

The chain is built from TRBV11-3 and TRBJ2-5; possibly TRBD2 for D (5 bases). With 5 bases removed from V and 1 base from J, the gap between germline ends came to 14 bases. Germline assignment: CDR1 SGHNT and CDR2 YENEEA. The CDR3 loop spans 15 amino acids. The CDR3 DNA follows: TGTGCCAGCAGCCCCAGGAGGACGATCCAAGAGACCCAGTACTTC. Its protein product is CASSPRRTIQETQYF.

CDR3 bases: TGTGCCAGTAGTGCCTCAACAGGGGGGAACACTGAAGCTTTCTTT. Translated: CASSASTGGNTEAFF. The V gene is TRBV19, the J gene TRBJ1-1; 8 bases are a match to TRBD1. The CDR3 is 15 residues long. The germline CDR1 and CDR2 sequences are LNHDA and SQIVND (reference sequence). The trim removed 5 bases at V and 1 base at J, leaving 6 bases unmatched.

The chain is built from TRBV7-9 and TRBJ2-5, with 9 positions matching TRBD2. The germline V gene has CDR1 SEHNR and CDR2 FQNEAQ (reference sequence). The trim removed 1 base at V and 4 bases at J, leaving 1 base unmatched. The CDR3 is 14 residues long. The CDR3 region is CASSLGGGAETQYF. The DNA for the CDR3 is TGTGCCAGCAGCTTAGGCGGGGGGGCAGAGACCCAGTACTTC.

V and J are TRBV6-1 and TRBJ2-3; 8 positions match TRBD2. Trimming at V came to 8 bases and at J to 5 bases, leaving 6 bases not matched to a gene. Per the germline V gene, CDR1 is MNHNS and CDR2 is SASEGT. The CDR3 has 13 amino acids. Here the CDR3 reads CASPAGGGDTQYF. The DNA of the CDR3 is TGTGCCAGCCCGGCGGGGGGTGGAGATACGCAGTATTTT.

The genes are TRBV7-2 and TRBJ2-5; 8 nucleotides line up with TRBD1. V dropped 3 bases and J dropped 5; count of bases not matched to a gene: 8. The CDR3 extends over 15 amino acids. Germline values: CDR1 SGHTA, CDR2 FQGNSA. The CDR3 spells CASSLGQGARETQYF. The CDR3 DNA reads TGTGCCAGCAGCTTGGGCCAGGGGGCGCGGGAGACCCAGTACTTC.

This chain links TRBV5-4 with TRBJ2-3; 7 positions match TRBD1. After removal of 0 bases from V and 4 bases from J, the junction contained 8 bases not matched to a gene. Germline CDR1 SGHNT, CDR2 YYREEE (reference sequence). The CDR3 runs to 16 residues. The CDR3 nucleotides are TGTGCCAGCAGCTTGGGGCGGCAGGGGGTTCCAGATACGCAGTATTTT. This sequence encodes CASSLGRQGVPDTQYF.

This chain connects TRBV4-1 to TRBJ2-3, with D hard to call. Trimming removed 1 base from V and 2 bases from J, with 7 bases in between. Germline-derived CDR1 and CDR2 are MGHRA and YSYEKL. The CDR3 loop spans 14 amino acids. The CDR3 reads CASSQAPFTDTQYF. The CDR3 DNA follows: TGCGCCAGCAGCCAAGCTCCTTTCACAGATACGCAGTATTTT.